This note documents a single T cell receptor (beta chain) sequence. The antigen is undetermined. This entry is derived from a study of cytomegalovirus exposure and HLA in healthy donors. On the study more broadly: There were some 81 million unique TCRs (from HLA-typed donors) in an early data release.

Study-wide points: A few CMV-associated chains were confirmed in vitro to be specific for CMV antigens. Later work found most CMV-associated TCR beta chains apparently HLA-restricted. V- and J-gene trimming of TCR beta was linked (in a later analysis) to a missense DCLRE1C variant.

The primer mix had 60 Vbeta and 13 Jbeta primers. The repertoire was sequenced with immunoSEQ multiplex PCR; TCRdb's copy has only in-frame clones and lacks some. Of under 200,000 clones in the sample, over 75% were seen once. The length of the CDR3 is 18 residues. With V trimmed by 0 bases and J by 7 bases, 8 bases remained unmatched. CDR1 and CDR2 from the germline V gene are MNHEY and SMNVEV (reference sequence). This rearrangement joins TRBV27 to TRBJ2-1; 14 positions agree with TRBD2. Material: PBMCs. The clonotype comes from a man between 60 and 75 years old in good health and CMV-seronegative. The CDR3 loop reads CASSLSGLAGVGRNEQFF. As DNA, the CDR3 is TGTGCCAGCAGTTTATCGGGACTAGCGGGAGTGGGGAGGAATGAGCAGTTCTTC.